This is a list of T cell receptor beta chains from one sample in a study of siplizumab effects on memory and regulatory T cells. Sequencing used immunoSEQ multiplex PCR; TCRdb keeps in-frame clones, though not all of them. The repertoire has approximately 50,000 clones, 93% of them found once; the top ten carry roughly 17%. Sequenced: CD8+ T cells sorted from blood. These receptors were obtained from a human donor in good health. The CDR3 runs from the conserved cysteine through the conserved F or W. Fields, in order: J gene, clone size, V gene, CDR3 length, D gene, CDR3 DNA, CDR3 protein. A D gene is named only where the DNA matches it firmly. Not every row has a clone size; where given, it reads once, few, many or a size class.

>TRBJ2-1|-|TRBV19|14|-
TGTGCCAGTAGTAGGAGGGTAGGGCACAATGAGCAGTTCTTC
CASSRRVGHNEQFF
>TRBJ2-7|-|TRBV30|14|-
TGTGCCTGGACCTACGGACCGAGCTCCTACGAGCAGTACTTC
CAWTYGPSSYEQYF
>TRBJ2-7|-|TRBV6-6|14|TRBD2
TGTGCCAGCAGCCCAGGCGGGGGGTACTACGAGCAGTACTTC
CASSPGGGYYEQYF
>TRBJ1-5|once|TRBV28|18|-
TGTGCCAGCAGTTTACGAGGGATGGAGTCCCCACTCAATCAGCCCCAGCATTTT
CASSLRGMESPLNQPQHF
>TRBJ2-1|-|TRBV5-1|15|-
TGCGCCAGCAGCTTGGCAGCGGGACAGTACAATGAGCAGTTCTTC
CASSLAAGQYNEQFF
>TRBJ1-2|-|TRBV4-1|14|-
TGCGCCAGCAGCCAGGGGGACCGCTTTTATGGCTACACCTTC
CASSQGDRFYGYTF
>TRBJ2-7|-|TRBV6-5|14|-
TGTGCCAGCAGTTATGGGGCAAGCTCCTACGAGCAGTACTTC
CASSYGASSYEQYF
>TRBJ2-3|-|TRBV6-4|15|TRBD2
TGTGCCAGCAGTGAGACTAGCGGGATTCCAGATACGCAGTATTTT
CASSETSGIPDTQYF
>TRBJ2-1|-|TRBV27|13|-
TGTGCCAGCAGTTTATCCGGAAACAATGAGCAGTTCTTC
CASSLSGNNEQFF
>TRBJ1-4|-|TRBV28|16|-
TGTGCCAGCAGTCCCCCCCTGCAGGGGTTGGTCGAAAAACTGTTTTTT
CASSPPLQGLVEKLFF
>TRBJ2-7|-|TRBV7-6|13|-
TGTGCCAGCAGCTTAACAGGGCCCTACGAGCAGTACTTC
CASSLTGPYEQYF
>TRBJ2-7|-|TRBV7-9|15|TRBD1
TGTGCCAGCAGCGGGCACAGGGGGGACGGCTACGAGCAGTACTTC
CASSGHRGDGYEQYF
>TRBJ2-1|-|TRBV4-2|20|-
TGTGCCAGCAGCCAAGGGGGTAAATTCGTGGGCCCCGGCTCCTACAATGAGCAGTTCTTC
CASSQGGKFVGPGSYNEQFF
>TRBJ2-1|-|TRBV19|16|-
TGTGCCAGTAGTAGGTGGACAGCCAGCTCCTACAATGAGCAGTTCTTC
CASSRWTASSYNEQFF